The 30 T cell receptor beta chains below were found in one sample sequenced in a study of blood T cell repertoires in COVID-19. Sequencing was performed with immunoSEQ multiplex PCR; in TCRdb, only in-frame clones are kept and a portion is missing. The sample holds more than 90,000 clones, approximately 86% seen once. Sequences were obtained from peripheral blood. The receptors come from a human donor in a cohort sampled during active COVID-19.

The gene calls are TRBV19 and TRBJ1-1, with TRBD1 as a possible D gene (5 bases). Trimming took off 6 bases at V and 1 base at J, with 9 bases between the two ends. This CDR3 is built from 13 residues. Germline loops: CDR1 LNHDA, CDR2 SQIVND (reference sequence). The CDR3 DNA is TGTGCCAGTAGGTGGGGCGGGAACACTGAAGCTTTCTTT. Translated: CASRWGGNTEAFF.

The chain joins TRBV10-3 to TRBJ2-1, with 8 bases matching TRBD2. The germline gives CDR1 ENHRY, CDR2 SYGVKD. Trimming took 0 bases from V and 9 from J; bases not matched to a gene: 16. This CDR3 spans 18 amino acids. This CDR3 is CAISESGGLETQIGEQFF. As DNA, the CDR3 is TGTGCCATCAGTGAGTCGGGGGGACTAGAAACGCAAATCGGTGAGCAGTTCTTC.

V is TRBV7-6 and J is TRBJ1-1; no reliable D call. V dropped 5 bases and J dropped 3 bases, with 19 bases sitting between them. The CDR3 totals 16 residues. The germline V gene encodes CDR1 SGHVS and CDR2 FNYEAQ. CDR3 in amino acids: CASSPGSIGSDTEAFF. The CDR3 DNA reads TGTGCCAGCAGCCCCGGGAGTATCGGGAGCGACACTGAAGCTTTCTTT. The entire variable domain, with the rest obtained from reference TRBV7-6 and TRBJ1-1, is as follows: GAGVSQSPRYKVTKRGQDVALRCDPISGHVSLYWYRQALGQGPEFLTYFNYEAQQDKSGLPNDRFSAERPEGSISTLTIQRTEQRDSAMYRCASSPGSIGSDTEAFFGQGTRLTVV.

Here the CDR3 reads CASSPDRVGNTIYF. CDR3 coding DNA: TGTGCCAGCAGTCCTGACAGGGTTGGAAACACCATATATTTT. This chain joins TRBV27 and TRBJ1-3, with 7 nucleotides matching TRBD1. The V gene's germline CDR1 is MNHEY and CDR2 SMNVEV (reference sequence). There are 14 residues in the CDR3. The V segment lost 5 bases and the J segment 3 bases; nucleotides outside the gene matches: 4.

This clone was counted between two and nine times. The J gene is TRBJ2-5, the V gene TRBV3-1 (or the pseudogene TRBV3-2); the match to TRBD2 covers 7 bases. CDR3 size: 14 residues. Germline CDR1 reads LGHDT; CDR2 reads YNNKEL (reference sequence). Losses at the gene ends were 0 bases for V and 5 bases for J; bases not matched to a gene: 3. The CDR3 sequence is CASSQELARETQYF. CDR3 nucleotide sequence: TGTGCCAGCAGCCAAGAACTAGCGAGGGAGACCCAGTACTTC.

The chain links TRBV6-4 to TRBJ2-7, with 8 nucleotides matching TRBD2. Germline trimming cut 6 bases from V and 5 bases from J; bases unmatched to any gene: 12. Germline CDR1 and CDR2: MRHNA and SNTAGT. The CDR3 runs to 15 residues. DNA for the CDR3: TGTGCCAGCAGCCAAATAGCGGGGCCCCTCGACGAGCAGTACTTC. As protein: CASSQIAGPLDEQYF.

The gene calls are TRBV27 and TRBJ2-3, with D possibly being TRBD2 (5 bases). The CDR3 is 17 residues long. The V and J ends lost 6 bases and 2 bases respectively, with 21 bases between them. CDR1 and CDR2 (germline): MNHEY, SMNVEV (reference sequence). The CDR3: CASSSMKRLQATDTQYF. The CDR3 nucleotides are TGTGCCAGCAGCTCGATGAAGCGGTTGCAGGCCACAGATACGCAGTATTTT.

V gene TRBV6-5 combines with J gene TRBJ1-1, with D possibly being TRBD1 (6 bases). Germline CDR1 is MNHEY and CDR2 is SVGAGI. The CDR3 consists of 16 residues. Trimming took off 1 base at V and 1 base at J, with 13 bases between the two ends. The CDR3 sequence is CASSYLSTGKNTEAFF. CDR3 nucleotides: TGTGCCAGCAGTTACTTAAGCACAGGGAAGAACACTGAAGCTTTCTTT.

V usage is TRBV30 and J usage is TRBJ1-4; no clear D gene. V lost 2 bases and J lost 6, with 4 bases in between. There are 11 residues in the CDR3. CDR1 is GTSNPN and CDR2 is SVGIG in the germline V gene (reference sequence). CDR3 bases: TGTGCCTGGAGTAGAGATGAAAAACTGTTTTTT. It encodes CAWSRDEKLFF. The whole variable domain, filled in from reference TRBV30 and TRBJ1-4, reads SQTIHQWPATLVQPVGSPLSLECTVEGTSNPNLYWYRQAAGRGLQLLFYSVGIGQISSEVPQNLSASRPQDRQFILSSKKLLLSDSGFYLCAWSRDEKLFFGSGTQLSVL.

The J gene is TRBJ2-7, the V gene TRBV6-6; 7 nucleotides agree with TRBD1. The V gene end was trimmed by 6 bases and the J gene end by 4 bases; junction bases not matched to a gene: 6. CDR3 length: 13 amino acids. Germline V gene sequence: CDR1 MNHNY, CDR2 SVGAGI (reference sequence). Here the CDR3 DNA reads TGTGCCAGCAGAAACACAGGGGATTACGAGCAGTACTTC. Amino acids: CASRNTGDYEQYF.

The table lists this clone with a few counts. The chain links TRBV19 to TRBJ2-7, with TRBD1 matching over 9 bases. The germline V gene has CDR1 LNHDA and CDR2 SQIVND (reference sequence). The trim removed 5 bases at V and 4 bases at J, leaving 12 bases unmatched. CDR3 length equals 16 residues. Here the CDR3 DNA reads TGTGCCAGTAGTCCCGGTGTTGGGACAGGGACTTACGAGCAGTACTTC. This translates into CASSPGVGTGTYEQYF.

The V call is TRBV27, the J call TRBJ2-7; TRBD2 might be the D (5 bases). Deletions cut 3 bases from V and 2 bases from J, with 8 bases between. CDR1 and CDR2 from the germline V gene are MNHEY and SMNVEV (reference sequence). CDR3 length: 13 amino acids. In DNA, the CDR3 is TGTGCCAGCAGTTTCAACGGGGCCTACGAGCAGTACTTC. It encodes CASSFNGAYEQYF.

The V call is TRBV5-6, the J call TRBJ2-2; D is unresolved. The CDR3 loop spans 15 amino acids. The V end lost 0 bases, the J end lost 4 bases, and 10 bases lay between the germline ends. CDR1 is SGHDT, CDR2 YYEEEE, per germline. The CDR3 DNA follows: TGTGCCAGCAGCTTGGACAGATTCTCCACCGGGGAGCTGTTTTTT. It translates to CASSLDRFSTGELFF.

This clone has more than one count but fewer than ten. The chain is built from TRBV15 and TRBJ2-3; 7 bases line up with TRBD1. CDR3 length equals 12 residues. J gave up 11 bases and V 1 base, and 3 bases lay outside the gene matches. Germline CDR1 LNHNV, CDR2 YYDKDF (reference sequence). DNA for the CDR3: TGTGCCACCAGCAGAGGGAACAGGGGGCAGTATTTT. It codes for CATSRGNRGQYF. The variable domain in full, with the rest retrieved from reference TRBV15 and TRBJ2-3, is DAMVIQNPRYQVTQFGKPVTLSCSQTLNHNVMYWYQQKSSQAPKLLFHYYDKDFNNEADTPDNFQSRRPNTSFCFLDIRSPGLGDTAMYLCATSRGNRGQYFGPGTRLTVL.

The chain recombines TRBV21-1 with TRBJ2-7; the D call in the table, TRBD1, was not verified against the DNA. TRBV21-1 has pseudogene status. The CDR3 is 19 amino acids. The CDR3 sequence is CASSKALFRTYNTPYEQYF. CDR3 nucleotide sequence: TGTGCCAGCAGCAAAGCGCTTTTCCGGACATACAATACCCCCTACGAGCAGTACTTC.

The chain combines TRBV9 with TRBJ2-3; the D is unclear. V gave up 2 bases and J gave up 5 bases, with 3 bases separating them. Germline V lookup: CDR1 SGDLS, CDR2 YYNGEE. The CDR3 length is 11 residues. Here the CDR3 reads CASSVLDTQYF. CDR3 bases: TGTGCCAGCAGCGTCCTAGATACGCAGTATTTT. Full variable domain (missing parts from reference TRBV9 and TRBJ2-3): DSGVTQTPKHLITATGQRVTLRCSPRSGDLSVYWYQQSLDQGLQFLIQYYNGEERAKGNILERFSAQQFPDLHSELNLSSLELGDSALYFCASSVLDTQYFGPGTRLTVL.

This chain connects TRBV6-6 to TRBJ2-7; D gene uncertain. The CDR3 runs to 17 residues. The germline V gene encodes CDR1 MNHNY and CDR2 SVGAGI (reference sequence). V shed 5 bases and J shed 3 bases, with 23 bases lying between them. CDR3 in amino acids: CASSRFNPSQARYEQYF. CDR3 sequence (DNA): TGTGCCAGCAGTCGCTTCAACCCTTCGCAGGCGCGCTACGAGCAGTACTTC.

This sequence joins TRBV11-3 and TRBJ2-3; 9 bases are a match to TRBD2. This CDR3 is 13 amino acids long. The junction had 6 bases not matched to a gene; V was cut back by 9 bases and J by 5 bases. Germline loops: CDR1 SGHNT, CDR2 YENEEA. The DNA of the CDR3 is TGTGCCAGTGGGCGGGGGGGAGAAGATACGCAGTATTTT. Protein product: CASGRGGEDTQYF.

The V call is TRBV5-1, the J call TRBJ2-5; weak D call: TRBD2 (6 bases). The germline V and J ends were trimmed by 3 bases and 2 bases, with 17 bases remaining between them. The CDR3 runs 16 residues. From germline, CDR1 is SGHRS and CDR2 YFSETQ. CDR3 amino acids: CASSWRLGELQETQYF. Here the CDR3 DNA reads TGCGCCAGCAGCTGGAGACTAGGAGAACTACAAGAGACCCAGTACTTC.

The rearrangement links TRBV6-5 to TRBJ1-6; D is possibly TRBD1 (5 bases). Germline values: CDR1 MNHEY, CDR2 SVGAGI. The length of the CDR3 is 15 residues. Trimming cost V 6 bases and J 6 bases, with 15 bases left between them. The chain's CDR3 is CASSPRGRGNSPLHF. The CDR3 DNA is TGTGCCAGCAGCCCCCGGGGGAGGGGTAATTCACCCCTCCACTTT.

The genes are TRBV24-1 and TRBJ2-2; TRBD2 matches at 15 bases. This CDR3 is 17 amino acids long. The germline V gene encodes CDR1 KGHDR and CDR2 SFDVKD. V shed 3 bases, J shed 6 bases, and the junction held 4 bases outside the gene matches. The CDR3 protein is CATSDPGLAGGPGELFF. CDR3 DNA sequence: TGTGCCACCAGTGATCCGGGACTAGCGGGGGGTCCCGGGGAGCTGTTTTTT.

The rearrangement links TRBV24-1 to TRBJ1-5; D remains unclear. The CDR3 consists of 13 residues. Germline values: CDR1 KGHDR, CDR2 SFDVKD. Trimming removed 7 bases from V and 7 bases from J, with 13 bases in between. In nucleotides, the CDR3 is TGTGCCACCAGGGGAGTAGCCGGCCAGCCCCAGCATTTT. Translated, it gives CATRGVAGQPQHF.

The CDR3 sequence is CASSLHRGEADTQYF. CDR3 coding DNA: TGTGCCAGCAGCTTACATCGGGGGGAGGCAGATACGCAGTATTTT. This chain joins TRBV7-2 and TRBJ2-3, with 7 positions matching TRBD2. V trimming: 2 bases; J trimming: 4 bases; junction bases outside the gene matches: 6. The CDR3 spans 15 residues. Germline loops: CDR1 SGHTA, CDR2 FQGNSA.

V gene TRBV5-6 combines with J gene TRBJ1-2, with no clear D. This CDR3 spans 13 amino acids. V lost 0 bases, J lost 1 base, and 4 bases lay in between. CDR1 is SGHDT and CDR2 is YYEEEE in the germline V gene. The CDR3 DNA sequence: TGTGCCAGCAGCTTGGGGAGTAACTATGGCTACACCTTC. It yields the protein CASSLGSNYGYTF.

This clone showed up just once. The rearrangement joins TRBV20-1 to TRBJ2-5; D is unclear. CDR3 length equals 11 residues. Trimming pared 5 bases from V and 5 bases from J, leaving 9 bases between. From germline, CDR1 is DFQATT and CDR2 SNEGSKA (reference sequence). In DNA, the CDR3 is TGCAGTGCTGGAATGAGGGAGACCCAGTACTTC. Its translation: CSAGMRETQYF.

The chain recombines TRBV4-3 with TRBJ2-1; D gene unclear. Between the trimmed V and J ends, which lost 0 bases and 4 bases, there was a span of 7 bases. The length of the CDR3 is 14 residues. The germline gives CDR1 LGHNA, CDR2 YSLEER. CDR3 residues: CASSQDQEYNEQFF. CDR3 nucleotide sequence: TGCGCCAGCAGCCAAGATCAGGAATACAATGAGCAGTTCTTC.

The chain carries TRBV11-2 and TRBJ1-1, with a possible D match to TRBD1 (5 bases). The CDR3 is 12 residues long. Germline V CDR1 and CDR2: SGHAT, FQNNGV. V was pared by 5 bases and J by 4 bases, with 8 bases between. The CDR3 coding sequence is TGTGCCAGCAGCCCGGGGGGCACTGAAGCTTTCTTT. It specifies CASSPGGTEAFF. Variable domain in full (rest from reference TRBV11-2 and TRBJ1-1): EAGVAQSPRYKIIEKRQSVAFWCNPISGHATLYWYQQILGQGPKLLIQFQNNGVVDDSQLPKDRFSAERLKGVDSTLKIQPAKLEDSAVYLCASSPGGTEAFFGQGTRLTVV.

The chain joins TRBV5-1 to TRBJ1-6; TRBD1 might be the D (6 bases). V lost 6 bases to trimming and J lost 7 bases, with 11 bases between them. Looked up from germline, CDR1 is SGHRS and CDR2 is YFSETQ. This CDR3 is built from 13 residues. The CDR3 here is CASNGRGNSPLHF. The CDR3 bases are TGCGCCAGCAACGGAAGGGGGAATTCACCCCTCCACTTT.

V gene TRBV27 combines with J gene TRBJ2-2; the D is unclear. Trimming took 1 base from V and 3 from J, leaving 3 bases between them. The CDR3 consists of 13 residues. Germline-derived CDR1 and CDR2 are MNHEY and SMNVEV (reference sequence). Here the CDR3 reads CASSLLYTGELFF. The CDR3 DNA is TGTGCCAGCAGTTTATTATACACCGGGGAGCTGTTTTTT.

This CDR3 is CASSPGTVGRKLFF. CDR3 sequence (DNA): TGTGCCAGCAGTCCTGGGACAGTAGGTAGAAAACTGTTTTTT. The V and J genes are TRBV27 and TRBJ1-4, with 7 bases lining up with TRBD1. The CDR3 loop spans 14 amino acids. The J segment lost 10 bases and the V segment lost 5 bases, leaving 10 bases of the junction unmatched. In germline, CDR1 is MNHEY, CDR2 SMNVEV (reference sequence).